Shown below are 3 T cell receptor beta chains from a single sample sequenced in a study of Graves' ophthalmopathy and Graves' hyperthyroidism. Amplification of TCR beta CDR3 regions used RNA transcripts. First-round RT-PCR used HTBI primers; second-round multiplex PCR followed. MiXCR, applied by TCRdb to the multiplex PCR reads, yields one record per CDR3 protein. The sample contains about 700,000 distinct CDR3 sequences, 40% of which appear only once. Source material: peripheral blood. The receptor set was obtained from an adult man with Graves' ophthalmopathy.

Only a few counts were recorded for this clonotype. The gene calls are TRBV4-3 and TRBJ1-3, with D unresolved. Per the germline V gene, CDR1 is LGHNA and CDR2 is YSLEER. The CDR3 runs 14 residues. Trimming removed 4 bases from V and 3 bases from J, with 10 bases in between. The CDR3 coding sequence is TGCGCCAGCAGCCGAAGGACGGGTGGAAACACCATATATTTT. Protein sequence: CASSRRTGGNTIYF.

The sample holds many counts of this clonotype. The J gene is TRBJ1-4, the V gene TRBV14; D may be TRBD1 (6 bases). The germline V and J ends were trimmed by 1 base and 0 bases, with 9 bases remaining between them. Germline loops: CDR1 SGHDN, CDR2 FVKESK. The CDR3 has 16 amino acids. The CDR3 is CASSQAQGSTNEKLFF. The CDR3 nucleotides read TGTGCCAGCAGCCAAGCACAGGGATCAACTAATGAAAAACTGTTTTTT. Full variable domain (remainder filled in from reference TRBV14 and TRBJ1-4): EAGVTQFPSHSVIEKGQTVTLRCDPISGHDNLYWYRRVMGKEIKFLLHFVKESKQDESGMPNNRFLAERTGGTYSTLKVQPAELEDSGVYFCASSQAQGSTNEKLFFGSGTQLSVL.

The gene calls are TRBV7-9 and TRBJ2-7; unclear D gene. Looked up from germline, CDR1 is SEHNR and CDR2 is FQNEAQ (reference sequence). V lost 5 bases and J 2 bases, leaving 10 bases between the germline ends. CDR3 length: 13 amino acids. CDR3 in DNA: TGTGCCAGCAGCCAAAAAGATACCTACGAGCAGTACTTC. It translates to CASSQKDTYEQYF. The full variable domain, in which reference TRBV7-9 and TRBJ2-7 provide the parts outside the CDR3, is DTGVSQNPRHKITKRGQNVTFRCDPISEHNRLYWYRQTLGQGPEFLTYFQNEAQLEKSRLLSDRFSAERPKGSFSTLEIQRTEQGDSAMYLCASSQKDTYEQYFGPGTRLTVT.